The 26 T cell receptor beta chains presented below share a single source sample, sequenced in a study of blood T cell repertoires in COVID-19. Profiling relied on immunoSEQ multiplex PCR, and the TCRdb table lists in-frame clones only, not all of them. The repertoire holds some 70,000 clones, with 79% as singletons. The specimen was peripheral blood. These receptor sequences come from a woman aged 45-59 years with acute or convalescent COVID-19.

The rearrangement joins TRBV3-1 (or the pseudogene TRBV3-2) to TRBJ1-2; 9 bases agree with TRBD1. V dropped 5 bases and J dropped 3; count of bases not matched to a gene: 4. Germline V gene data show CDR1 as LGHDT and CDR2 as YNNKEL (reference sequence). CDR3 length equals 14 residues. The CDR3 DNA sequence: TGTGCCAGCAGCTGGGACAGGGAGGACTATGGCTACACCTTC. Its translation is CASSWDREDYGYTF.

This sequence joins TRBV7-3 and TRBJ2-1; D call uncertain. Per the germline V gene, CDR1 is SGHTA and CDR2 is FQGTGA. The CDR3 consists of 14 residues. The V and J ends lost 1 base and 5 bases respectively, with 9 bases between them. The CDR3 protein is CASSLIAGHNEQFF. The CDR3 DNA is TGTGCCAGCAGCTTAATAGCCGGCCACAATGAGCAGTTCTTC.

The chain couples TRBV2 to TRBJ2-5; 13 nucleotides align to TRBD2. The CDR3 runs to 15 residues. Germline CDR1 reads SNHLY; CDR2 reads FYNNEI. Trimming cost V 6 bases and J 5 bases; bases outside gene matches: 6. CDR3 sequence (DNA): TGTGCCAGCAGAAGGACTAGCGGGAGTTGGGAGACCCAGTACTTC. Translated, it gives CASRRTSGSWETQYF.

This chain joins TRBV18 and TRBJ2-1; D may be TRBD2 (5 bases). This CDR3 contains 15 residues. Trimming cost V 1 base and J 0 bases, with 7 bases left between them. Germline-derived CDR1 and CDR2 are KGHSH and LQKENI. This CDR3 reads CASSPQRSSYNEQFF. DNA for the CDR3: TGTGCCAGCTCACCACAGCGGTCCTCCTACAATGAGCAGTTCTTC. Supplemented by reference TRBV18 and TRBJ2-1, the full variable domain reads NAGVMQNPRHLVRRRGQEARLRCSPMKGHSHVYWYRQLPEEGLKFMVYLQKENIIDESGMPKERFSAEFPKEGPSILRIQQVVRGDSAAYFCASSPQRSSYNEQFFGPGTRLTVL.

The chain combines TRBV9 with TRBJ1-1; D is perhaps TRBD1 (6 bases). Trimming took 4 bases from V and 0 from J, leaving 16 bases between them. From germline, CDR1 is SGDLS and CDR2 YYNGEE. This CDR3 has 16 residues. The CDR3 DNA is TGTGCCAGCAGCTCCCCCAGGGGTGATTTGAACACTGAAGCTTTCTTT. This encodes CASSSPRGDLNTEAFF.

Written as DNA, the CDR3 is TGTGCCTGGTCCCAGACAGGGGGAAACGAGCAGTACTTC. Encoded protein: CAWSQTGGNEQYF. The chain recombines TRBV30 with TRBJ2-7, with 9 positions matching TRBD1. This CDR3 contains 13 residues. V shed 5 bases and J 5 bases; nucleotides not matched to a gene: 7. CDR1 and CDR2 (germline): GTSNPN, SVGIG (reference sequence).

The V gene is TRBV7-3, the J gene TRBJ2-1; the match to TRBD1 covers 9 bases. CDR3 size: 15 residues. Trimming took 1 base from V and 6 from J; bases not matched to a gene: 4. Germline V gene lookup returns CDR1 SGHTA and CDR2 FQGTGA. As DNA, the CDR3 is TGTGCCAGCAGCTTAAACAGGGGGCTTATCAATGAGCAGTTCTTC. Translated, it gives CASSLNRGLINEQFF.

The chain carries TRBV5-1 and TRBJ1-3; D perhaps matches TRBD1 (6 bases). The CDR3 is made up of 15 amino acids. Germline V CDR1 and CDR2: SGHRS, YFSETQ. The V and J ends lost 0 bases and 2 bases respectively, with 9 bases between them. In DNA form, the CDR3 reads TGCGCCAGCAGCTTGGGGGACATTGCTGGAAACACCATATATTTT. Translated: CASSLGDIAGNTIYF. Filled out from reference TRBV5-1 and TRBJ1-3, the complete variable domain reads KAGVTQTPRYLIKTRGQQVTLSCSPISGHRSVSWYQQTPGQGLQFLFEYFSETQRNKGNFPGRFSGRQFSNSRSEMNVSTLELGDSALYLCASSLGDIAGNTIYFGEGSWLTVV.

The V call is TRBV19, the J call TRBJ2-1; D call uncertain. The length of the CDR3 is 14 residues. V was cut by 5 bases and J by 0 bases, with 8 bases left in between. Germline V gene lookup returns CDR1 LNHDA and CDR2 SQIVND (reference sequence). The CDR3 protein is CASSERSSYNEQFF. In DNA, the CDR3 is TGTGCCAGTAGTGAACGGAGCTCCTACAATGAGCAGTTCTTC. Together with reference TRBV19 and TRBJ2-1, the CDR3 gives the full variable domain: DGGITQSPKYLFRKEGQNVTLSCEQNLNHDAMYWYRQDPGQGLRLIYYSQIVNDFQKGDIAEGYSVSREKKESFPLTVTSAQKNPTAFYLCASSERSSYNEQFFGPGTRLTVL.

The V call is TRBV6-5, the J call TRBJ2-3; 9 nucleotides align to TRBD2. The CDR3 consists of 16 residues. V lost 2 bases and J lost 6; bases outside the gene matches: 9. Per the germline V gene, CDR1 is MNHEY and CDR2 is SVGAGI. The CDR3 is CASSYVAGAGVDTQYF. The CDR3 DNA is TGTGCCAGCAGTTACGTAGCGGGAGCGGGGGTCGATACGCAGTATTTT.

This rearrangement joins TRBV10-3 to TRBJ2-2; 7 nucleotides line up with TRBD1. This CDR3 is 18 amino acids long. Germline values: CDR1 ENHRY, CDR2 SYGVKD. The V and J ends lost 2 bases and 4 bases, in that order; junction bases with no gene match: 13. The DNA of the CDR3 is TGTGCCATCAGTGAGGGTAATGGTGGGACAGAAGGCACCGGGGAGCTGTTTTTT. The encoded protein is CAISEGNGGTEGTGELFF.

The rearrangement joins TRBV10-1 to TRBJ1-1; 9 bases map to TRBD1. Trimming removed 6 bases from V and 7 bases from J; junction bases left unmatched: 15. The CDR3 has 16 residues. Germline V gives CDR1 WNHNN, CDR2 SYGVQD (reference sequence). CDR3 amino acids: CASSGGPLGQGFEAFF. CDR3 in DNA: TGCGCCAGCAGCGGAGGCCCCCTGGGACAGGGCTTTGAAGCTTTCTTT.

The rearrangement uses TRBV27 and TRBJ1-2, with 10 nucleotides matching TRBD1. J was trimmed by 4 bases and V by 1 base; bases with no gene match: 6. The CDR3 is 16 amino acids. The germline V gene encodes CDR1 MNHEY and CDR2 SMNVEV (reference sequence). CDR3 amino acids: CASSLLGQGGPYGYTF. For the CDR3, the DNA is TGTGCCAGCAGTTTATTAGGACAGGGGGGGCCCTATGGCTACACCTTC.

V and J are TRBV9 and TRBJ1-4; a possible D gene is TRBD1 (5 bases). V gave up 2 bases and J gave up 7 bases, with 21 bases separating them. CDR3 length: 17 amino acids. Germline-derived CDR1 and CDR2 are SGDLS and YYNGEE. Here the CDR3 reads CASSVGGGVPSTEKLFF. The DNA of the CDR3 is TGTGCCAGCAGCGTTGGTGGGGGGGTCCCCTCAACTGAAAAACTGTTTTTT.

This chain uses TRBV6-5 with TRBJ2-5; no reliable D call. CDR3 length: 14 amino acids. V was pared by 2 bases and J by 4 bases, with 11 bases between. The germline V gene encodes CDR1 MNHEY and CDR2 SVGAGI. The CDR3 sequence is CASSYPERGETQYF. The CDR3 nucleotides read TGTGCCAGCAGTTACCCCGAAAGAGGAGAGACCCAGTACTTC.

The gene calls are TRBV19 and TRBJ2-1; 12 bases align to TRBD2. From germline, CDR1 is LNHDA and CDR2 SQIVND (reference sequence). Germline trimming cut 6 bases from V and 13 bases from J; bases unmatched to any gene: 7. This CDR3 contains 13 residues. The CDR3 sequence is CASRRGLAGTQFF. CDR3 DNA: TGTGCCAGTAGAAGAGGACTAGCGGGGACACAGTTCTTC.

This clone was observed a handful of times. V is TRBV23-1 and J is TRBJ1-5, with 8 bases that match TRBD1. TRBV23-1 is filed as an ORF, its function uncertain. Unmatched junction bases numbered 9, after V lost 0 bases and J lost 2 bases. This CDR3 comprises 18 residues. CDR3 in amino acids: CASSQSWQGAKGNQPQHF. The CDR3 bases are TGCGCCAGCAGTCAATCTTGGCAGGGGGCCAAGGGCAATCAGCCCCAGCATTTT.

The CDR3 protein is CASTSGAGRYTF. The CDR3 DNA follows: TGTGCCAGCACCTCGGGTGCGGGGCGCTACACCTTC. The chain has TRBV18 and TRBJ1-2, with TRBD1 as a possible D gene (5 bases). Between the trimmed V and J ends, which lost 8 bases and 9 bases, there was a span of 16 bases. The CDR3 has 12 amino acids. Germline-derived CDR1 and CDR2 are KGHSH and LQKENI.

The chain couples TRBV19 to TRBJ2-7; D perhaps matches TRBD1 (5 bases). The CDR3 totals 15 residues. V shed 6 bases and J shed 6 bases, with 21 bases lying between them. Looked up from germline, CDR1 is LNHDA and CDR2 is SQIVND (reference sequence). The CDR3 DNA is TGTGCCAGTAGAACCCTCGACAGCGTCGTCTCCGAGCAGTACTTC. The encoded protein is CASRTLDSVVSEQYF.

The chain uses TRBV18 and TRBJ1-3; D is uncertain. Germline V gene sequence: CDR1 KGHSH, CDR2 LQKENI. The CDR3 contains 14 residues. V gave up 3 bases and J gave up 0 bases, with 6 bases separating them. As DNA, the CDR3 is TGTGCCAGCTCACCCACATCCTCTGGAAACACCATATATTTT. It specifies CASSPTSSGNTIYF.

The chain is built from TRBV20-1 and TRBJ2-1; 10 bases line up with TRBD2. The germline V gene encodes CDR1 DFQATT and CDR2 SNEGSKA (reference sequence). The CDR3 runs to 14 residues. V shed 3 bases, J shed 8 bases, and the junction held 7 bases outside the gene matches. CDR3 coding DNA: TGCAGTGCTAGTCCGGGACTAGCGAGTTATGAGCAGTTCTTC. Encoded protein: CSASPGLASYEQFF.

For the CDR3, the DNA is TGTGCCTGGAGTATCCGAGGCGGCAACTACTATGGCTACACCTTC. Encoded protein: CAWSIRGGNYYGYTF. The chain carries TRBV30 and TRBJ1-2; D is undetermined. Trimming took off 2 bases at V and 3 bases at J, with 16 bases between the two ends. This CDR3 is 15 amino acids long. The germline V gene encodes CDR1 GTSNPN and CDR2 SVGIG (reference sequence).

In DNA form, the CDR3 reads TGTGCCAGCAGCTTAGAGCGGAACACTGAAGCTTTCTTT. Translation: CASSLERNTEAFF. The chain recombines TRBV11-2 with TRBJ1-1; no clear D. The V gene's germline CDR1 is SGHAT and CDR2 FQNNGV. V was cut by 0 bases and J by 1 base, with 3 bases left in between. CDR3 size: 13 residues.

A few counts support this clone. The chain links TRBV5-4 to TRBJ2-1; the match to TRBD1 covers 9 bases. After removal of 0 bases from V and 2 bases from J, the junction contained 3 bases not matched to a gene. Germline V gene data show CDR1 as SGHNT and CDR2 as YYREEE (reference sequence). There are 16 residues in the CDR3. In nucleotides, the CDR3 is TGTGCCAGCAGCTTGGCTGGGACAGGGCCCTACAATGAGCAGTTCTTC. Residues: CASSLAGTGPYNEQFF.

This clone was counted once. This chain links TRBV11-3 with TRBJ1-1; 8 positions agree with TRBD1. J gave up 0 bases and V 5 bases, and 14 bases lay outside the gene matches. The CDR3 is 18 amino acids. Germline V gene data show CDR1 as SGHNT and CDR2 as YENEEA. The CDR3 spells CASSPLDRDRRMNTEAFF. CDR3 bases: TGTGCCAGCAGCCCATTGGACAGGGATAGGAGGATGAACACTGAAGCTTTCTTT.

This clone came up a few times. The rearrangement uses TRBV11-2 and TRBJ2-5; 7 nucleotides match TRBD2. V lost 5 bases, J lost 5 bases, and 11 bases stayed unmatched. The germline CDR1 and CDR2 sequences are SGHAT and FQNNGV. This CDR3 region has 15 residues. Here the CDR3 DNA reads TGTGCCAGCAGCCTAGGCCCGTTGGGGGGGGAGACCCAGTACTTC. Residues: CASSLGPLGGETQYF.